This T cell receptor (beta chain) was captured by sequencing in a study of patients and donors after allogeneic stem cell transplantation. V dropped 6 bases and J dropped 3 bases, with 11 bases sitting between them. The CDR3 contains 14 residues. TCRdb recomputed calls from the RT-PCR reads with MiXCR, one row per CDR3 protein. The sample contains more than 850,000 distinct CDR3 sequences, more than 15% of which appear only once. This clonotype was seen repeatedly, ten times or more. The V gene is TRBV12-3 or TRBV12-4, the J gene TRBJ1-4, with a tentative D call TRBD1 (6 bases). The specimen was blood, either unsorted or a sorted T cell fraction (not recorded which). This clonotype was obtained from a human donor who was either an allogeneic HSCT recipient or a stem cell or donor lymphocyte infusion donor (not recorded which). It is not recorded whose cells these are; they may come from a transplant donor. The CDR3 reads CASRTTGSNEKLFF. In DNA, the CDR3 is TGTGCCAGCAGGACGACAGGCTCTAATGAAAAACTGTTTTTT.